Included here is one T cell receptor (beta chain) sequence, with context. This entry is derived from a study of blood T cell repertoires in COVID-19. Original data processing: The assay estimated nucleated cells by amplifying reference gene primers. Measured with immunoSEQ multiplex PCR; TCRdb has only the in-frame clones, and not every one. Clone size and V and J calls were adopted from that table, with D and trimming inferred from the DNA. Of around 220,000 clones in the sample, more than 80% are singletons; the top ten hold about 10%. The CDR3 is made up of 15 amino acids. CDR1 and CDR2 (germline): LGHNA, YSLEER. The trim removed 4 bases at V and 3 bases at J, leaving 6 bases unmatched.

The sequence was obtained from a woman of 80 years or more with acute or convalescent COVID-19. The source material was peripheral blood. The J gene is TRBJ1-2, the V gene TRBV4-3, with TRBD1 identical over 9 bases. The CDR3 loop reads CASSRDREGHYGYTF. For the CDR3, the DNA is TGCGCCAGCAGCCGGGACAGGGAAGGTCACTATGGCTACACCTTC.